This T cell receptor (beta chain) comes out of a study of tissue T cells after allogeneic stem cell transplantation. Whole-study results and caveats: TCR repertoires tracked anatomic similarity, regardless of disease or transplant status. Blood and spleen captured only part of the tissue TCR repertoire. Alloreactivity or antigen specificity of tissue TCRs was not determined; some clones might be host cells.

The germline V gene encodes CDR1 NNHDY and CDR2 SYVADS. This CDR3 is 14 amino acids long. Losses at the gene ends were 0 bases for V and 7 bases for J; bases not matched to a gene: 2. Of note for this clone: What it binds is not known. Mouse germline and gene names are used. The sequenced fragment ends 1 residue before the CDR3 boundary, so the rest is inferred from the germline J gene. The same CDR3 is also encoded by other DNA sequences in this sample.

Survey-depth TCRbeta CDR3 sequencing reported V/J genes and productive frequencies. Repertoires were generated with immunoSEQ multiplex PCR, while TCRdb's copy carries only in-frame clones and drops some. Of thousands of clones listed, approximately 74% are singletons. The chain employs TRBV13-3 and TRBJ1-4; 8 bases fit TRBD1. Specimen: blood. The clonotype was recovered from a female BALB/c mouse in good health. This line is of MHC haplotype H2-d. This chain's CDR3 is CASSDGTGSERLFF. The DNA read from the CDR3 is TGTGCCAGCAGTGATGGGACAGGGTCCGAAAGATTATTT.